The rows below give T cell receptor beta chains drawn from one sample of a study of graft-versus-host responses after intestinal transplantation. These receptors are not linked to any known antigen. Method: immunoSEQ multiplex PCR; TCRdb's copy keeps in-frame clones and lacks some. Altogether 85,000 to 95,000 clones are present, just over 90% being singletons, with the ten largest covering more than 1.5%. This specimen was unstimulated CD8+ T cells sorted from spleen or lymph node cells, taken before intestinal transplant. The receptors were sampled from a human donor who received an intestinal transplant. CDR3s include the opening cysteine and the closing phenylalanine or tryptophan. D genes are given only for firm matches. Clone sizes are given selectively: once, few, many, or a class where the clone is expanded.

>12|.|TRBV7-2|.|TRBJ2-7
TGTGCCAGCAGCTTAGTAATGAGCGAGCAGTACTTC
CASSLVMSEQYF
>13|.|TRBV7-2|.|TRBJ1-2
TGTGCCAGCAGCTTAGGGTCGGGTGTTGGCTACACCTTC
CASSLGSGVGYTF
>16|.|TRBV27|.|TRBJ1-4
TGTGCCAGCAGTTTGGAGGGAGGGGGAACTAATGAAAAACTGTTTTTT
CASSLEGGGTNEKLFF
>15|once|TRBV7-9|.|TRBJ2-1
TGTGCCAGCCAAGCGCCCATTCTTGGTCGTGATGAGCAGTTCTTC
CASQAPILGRDEQFF
>13|.|TRBV9|.|TRBJ2-7
TGTGCCAACAGCGTAGGGTCTGTGGCCGAGCAGTACTTC
CANSVGSVAEQYF
>14|.|TRBV6-5|.|TRBJ1-1
TGTGCCAGCAGTTACTTCAGGTCGGGGATTGAAGCTTTCTTT
CASSYFRSGIEAFF
>17|.|TRBV4-1|.|TRBJ1-3
TGCGCCAGCAGCCAAGTTTTGGGCGACTACTCTGGAAACACCATATATTTT
CASSQVLGDYSGNTIYF
>14|.|TRBV5-4|.|TRBJ2-7
TGTGCCAGCAGCTTGGGACAGGCAGTCGGGGAGCAGTACTTC
CASSLGQAVGEQYF
>15|.|TRBV9|TRBD2|TRBJ2-7
TGTGCCAGCAGCGCCGGGGGGGCTTTCTCCTACGAGCAGTACTTC
CASSAGGAFSYEQYF
>12|.|TRBV27|.|TRBJ2-7
TGTGCCAGCAGCCGCCCCGGGGACGAGCAGTACTTC
CASSRPGDEQYF
>15|.|TRBV7-6|TRBD2|TRBJ2-1
TGTGCCAGCAGCTTAGATGGCGGGAGCGGGGCGGCGGCGGTCTTC
CASSLDGGSGAAAVF
>15|.|TRBV7-9|.|TRBJ2-3
TGTGCCAGCAGCTTAGAACCAGGGTCCACAGATACGCAGTATTTT
CASSLEPGSTDTQYF
>15|.|TRBV27|.|TRBJ2-2
TGTGCCAGCAGTTTATCAGGGGCGAACACCGGGGAGCTGTTTTTT
CASSLSGANTGELFF
>14|.|TRBV27|.|TRBJ1-2
TGTGCCAGCAGCCACAGGGAGGGTCTCTATGGCTACACCTTC
CASSHREGLYGYTF
>16|.|TRBV4-3|TRBD2|TRBJ2-1
TGCGCCAGCAGCCAAGCCAGCGGGGGGTTCTACAATGAGCAGTTCTTC
CASSQASGGFYNEQFF
>15|.|TRBV7-9|TRBD1|TRBJ1-2
TGTGCCAGCAGCCTCCCGGGACAGGGAGATTATGGCTACACCTTC
CASSLPGQGDYGYTF
>14|.|TRBV27|TRBD1|TRBJ2-7
TGTGCCAGCAGTTTCGGGACAGGGGTCTACGAGCAGTACTTC
CASSFGTGVYEQYF
>13|.|TRBV5-6|TRBD2|TRBJ2-7
TGTGCCAGCACCGAAGGGAGGGCCTACGAGCAGTACTTC
CASTEGRAYEQYF
>15|.|TRBV11-3|.|TRBJ2-1
TGTGCCGGCAGCTTTCGACTGGATGCAGACAATGAGCAGTTCTTC
CAGSFRLDADNEQFF
>12|.|TRBV7-2|.|TRBJ2-5
TGTGCCAGCGAGGGTATCCAAGAGACCCAGTACTTC
CASEGIQETQYF
>15|.|TRBV4-1|.|TRBJ1-2
TGCGCCAGCAGCCAAGGGTCCGGGCGAGGAGGCGGCTACACCTTC
CASSQGSGRGGGYTF
>15|once|TRBV18|TRBD1|TRBJ2-7
TGTGCCAGCGCTCACCAAGGGGACAGGGATAGCGAGCAGTACTTC
CASAHQGDRDSEQYF
>15|.|TRBV2|TRBD2|TRBJ2-7
TGTGCCAGCAGGGCCCCTAGCGGGGTTACCTACGAGCAGTACTTC
CASRAPSGVTYEQYF
>15|once|TRBV27|TRBD2|TRBJ2-5
TGTGCCAGCAGTTTTACTAGCGGGGTCCAAGAGACCCAGTACTTC
CASSFTSGVQETQYF
>14|.|TRBV5-5|TRBD1|TRBJ2-7
TGTGCCAGCAGCTGGGGACAGGGGGCGGACGAGCAGTACTTC
CASSWGQGADEQYF
>13|once|TRBV14|TRBD2|TRBJ2-1
TGTGCCAGCAGCGGGCACGGGGGGAATGAGCAGTTCTTC
CASSGHGGNEQFF
>16|once|TRBV4-3|.|TRBJ1-6
TGCGCCAGCAGCCAAGATCTGGGGGGCTATAATTCACCCCTCCACTTT
CASSQDLGGYNSPLHF
>15|.|TRBV4-1|TRBD1|TRBJ2-5
TGCGCCAGCAGCCACCAGGGACAGGGGAAAGAGACCCAGTACTTC
CASSHQGQGKETQYF
>14|.|TRBV27|.|TRBJ1-2
TGTGCCAGCAGTCCTACAGGCATCAACTATGGCTACACCTTC
CASSPTGINYGYTF
>17|once|TRBV7-8|.|TRBJ2-3
TGTGCCAGCAGCTTAACTCTGAGCTGGACAGAAACAGATACGCAGTATTTT
CASSLTLSWTETDTQYF
>15|.|TRBV14|TRBD1|TRBJ1-2
TGTGCCAGCAGCCAAGACAGGGGGTTTGGCTATGGCTACACCTTC
CASSQDRGFGYGYTF
>16|.|TRBV7-9|.|TRBJ1-1
TGTGCCAGCAGCTTAGGATTACAGGGAACGAACACTGAAGCTTTCTTT
CASSLGLQGTNTEAFF
>13|.|TRBV30|.|TRBJ2-7
TGTGCCTGGAACCCGGACGGGGACTACGAGCAGTACTTC
CAWNPDGDYEQYF
>15|few|TRBV10-3|TRBD1|TRBJ2-7
TGTGCCATCAGTGAGCCTTCGACAGGGAACTACGAGCAGTACTTC
CAISEPSTGNYEQYF
>14|.|TRBV27|.|TRBJ2-7
TGTGCCAGCTCAAGGACATCCAACTCCTACGAGCAGTACTTC
CASSRTSNSYEQYF
>15|.|TRBV7-6|TRBD2|TRBJ2-1
TGTGTCAGCAGCTTACTAGCGGGGGGTGACAATGAGCAGTTCTTC
CVSSLLAGGDNEQFF
>14|once|TRBV7-2|TRBD2|TRBJ2-7
TGTGCCAGCAGCAAGCGGGACGGAACCTACGAGCAGTACTTC
CASSKRDGTYEQYF
>13|once|TRBV7-9|.|TRBJ2-7
TGTGCCAGCAGCTTAGGCGGTAGTGACGAGCAGTACTTC
CASSLGGSDEQYF
>15|.|TRBV4-2|.|TRBJ2-2
TGTGCCAGCAGCCAAGAATCTGTTAACACCGGGGAGCTGTTTTTT
CASSQESVNTGELFF
>15|.|TRBV6-4|TRBD1|TRBJ1-2
TGTGCCAGTCAGAACCGGGACAGGGGTTTTGGTGGCTACACCTTC
CASQNRDRGFGGYTF
>14|.|TRBV7-6|.|TRBJ2-7
TGTGCCAGCAGCCCGGGGTTCCCTTCCTACGAGCAGTACTTC
CASSPGFPSYEQYF
>14|few|TRBV6-1|.|TRBJ2-7
TGTGCCAGCCAACACTCAGGGGACTCCTACGAGCAGTACTTC
CASQHSGDSYEQYF
>12|.|TRBV19|TRBD1|TRBJ1-1
TGTGCCAGTAGAACAGGGGGGACTGAAGCTTTCTTT
CASRTGGTEAFF
>15|.|TRBV30|TRBD1|TRBJ2-2
TGTGCCTGGAGTCCCGAGACAGGGGAGGCCGGGGAGCTGTTTTTT
CAWSPETGEAGELFF
>13|once|TRBV7-6|TRBD1|TRBJ2-1
TGTGCCAGCAGCCCAGGGACAGCAGGGGAGCAGTTCTTC
CASSPGTAGEQFF
>15|.|TRBV6-5|TRBD1|TRBJ1-2
TGTGCCAGCAGAACCCTTACAGGGGGCGGGTATGGCTACACCTTC
CASRTLTGGGYGYTF
>17|.|TRBV29-1|TRBD2|TRBJ2-1
TGCAGCGTTTGGGCTACGGCTAGCGGGGGGGCCTACAATGAGCAGTTCTTC
CSVWATASGGAYNEQFF
>15|.|TRBV4-3|TRBD2|TRBJ2-1
TGCGCCAGCAGCCAAGAAGGTAGCGGGGGTTATGAGCAGTTCTTC
CASSQEGSGGYEQFF
>13|.|TRBV27|TRBD1|TRBJ1-1
TGTGCCAGCAGTCCCCGGACAGGGACTGAAGCTTTCTTT
CASSPRTGTEAFF
>17|.|TRBV7-8|TRBD2|TRBJ2-6
TGTGCCAGCAGCTTAGGACTAGCGGGGTCAGGGGCCAACGTCCTGACTTTC
CASSLGLAGSGANVLTF
>16|.|TRBV19|.|TRBJ1-4
TGTGCCAGTAGCATGGCCCTAAGAGGCTTTAATGAAAAACTGTTTTTT
CASSMALRGFNEKLFF
>16|.|TRBV7-8|TRBD2|TRBJ2-3
TGTGCCAGCAGCCCGTGGGGCGGGGGGTCCACAGATACGCAGTATTTT
CASSPWGGGSTDTQYF
>14|.|TRBV9|.|TRBJ1-1
TGTGCCAGCAGCTTGCGACAGGAGGCCACTGAAGCTTTCTTT
CASSLRQEATEAFF